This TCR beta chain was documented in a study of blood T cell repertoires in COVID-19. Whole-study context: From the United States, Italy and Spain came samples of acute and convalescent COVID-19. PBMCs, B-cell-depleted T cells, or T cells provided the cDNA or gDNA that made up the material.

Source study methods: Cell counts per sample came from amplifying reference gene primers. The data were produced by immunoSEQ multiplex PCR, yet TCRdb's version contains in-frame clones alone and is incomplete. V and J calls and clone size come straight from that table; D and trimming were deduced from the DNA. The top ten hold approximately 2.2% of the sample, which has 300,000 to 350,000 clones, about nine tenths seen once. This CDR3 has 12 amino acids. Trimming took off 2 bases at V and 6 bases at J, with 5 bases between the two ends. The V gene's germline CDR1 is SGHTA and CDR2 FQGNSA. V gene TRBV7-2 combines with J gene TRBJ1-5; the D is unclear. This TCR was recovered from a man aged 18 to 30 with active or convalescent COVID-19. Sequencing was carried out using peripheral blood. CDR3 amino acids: CASSLRGQPQHF. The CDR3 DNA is TGTGCCAGCAGCTTAAGAGGTCAGCCCCAGCATTTT. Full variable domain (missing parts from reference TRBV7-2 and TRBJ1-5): GAGVSQSPSNKVTEKGKDVELRCDPISGHTALYWYRQSLGQGLEFLIYFQGNSAPDKSGLPSDRFSAERTGGSVSTLTIQRTQQEDSAVYLCASSLRGQPQHFGDGTRLSIL.